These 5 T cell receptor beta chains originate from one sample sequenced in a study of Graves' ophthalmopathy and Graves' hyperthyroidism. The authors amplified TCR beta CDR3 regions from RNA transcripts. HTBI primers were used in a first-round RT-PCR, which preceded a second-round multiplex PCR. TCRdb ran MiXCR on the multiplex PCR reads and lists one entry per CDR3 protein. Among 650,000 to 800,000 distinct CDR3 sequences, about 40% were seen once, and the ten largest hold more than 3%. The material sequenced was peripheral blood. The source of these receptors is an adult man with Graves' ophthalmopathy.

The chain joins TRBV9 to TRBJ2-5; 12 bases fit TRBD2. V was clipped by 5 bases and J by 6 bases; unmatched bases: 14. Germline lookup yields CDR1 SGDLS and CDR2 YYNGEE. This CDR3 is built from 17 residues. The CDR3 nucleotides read TGTGCCAGCAGTGAGGGGCTAGCGGGGGGGCCTGCCAAGACCCAGTACTTC. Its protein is CASSEGLAGGPAKTQYF.

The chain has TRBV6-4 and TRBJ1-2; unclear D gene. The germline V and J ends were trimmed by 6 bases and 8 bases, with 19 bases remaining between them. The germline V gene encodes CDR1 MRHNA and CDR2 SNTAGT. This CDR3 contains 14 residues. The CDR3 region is CASRARQGGGGYTF. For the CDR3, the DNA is TGTGCCAGCAGGGCCCGACAAGGTGGAGGAGGCTACACCTTC.

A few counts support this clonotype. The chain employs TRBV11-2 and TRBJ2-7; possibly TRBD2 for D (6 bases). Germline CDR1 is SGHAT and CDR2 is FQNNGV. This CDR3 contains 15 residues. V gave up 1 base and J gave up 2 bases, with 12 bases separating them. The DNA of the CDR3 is TGTGCCAGCAGCTTAGGCGCGGGGACCGCCTACGAGCAGTACTTC. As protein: CASSLGAGTAYEQYF. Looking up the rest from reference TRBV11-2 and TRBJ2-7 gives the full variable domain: EAGVAQSPRYKIIEKRQSVAFWCNPISGHATLYWYQQILGQGPKLLIQFQNNGVVDDSQLPKDRFSAERLKGVDSTLKIQPAKLEDSAVYLCASSLGAGTAYEQYFGPGTRLTVT.

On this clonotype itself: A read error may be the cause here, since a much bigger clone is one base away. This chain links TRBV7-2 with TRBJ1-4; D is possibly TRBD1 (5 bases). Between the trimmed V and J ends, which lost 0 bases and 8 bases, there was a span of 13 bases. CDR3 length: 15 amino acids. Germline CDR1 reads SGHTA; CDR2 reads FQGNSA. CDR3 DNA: TGTACCAGCAGCTTAGCTGCCAGGGTAAACGAAAAACTGTTTTTT. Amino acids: CTSSLAARVNEKLFF.

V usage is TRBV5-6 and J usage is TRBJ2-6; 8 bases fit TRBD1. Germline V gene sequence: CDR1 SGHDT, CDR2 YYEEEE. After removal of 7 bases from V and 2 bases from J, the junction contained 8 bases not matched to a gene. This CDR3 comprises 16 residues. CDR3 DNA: TGTGCCAGCCAGCTCACCAGGGGGCCTGGGGCCAACGTCCTGACTTTC. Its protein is CASQLTRGPGANVLTF.